This TCR beta chain originates from a study of tumor-infiltrating lymphocytes in oesophageal squamous cell carcinoma. TCRdb re-called the PCR reads through MiXCR, storing one row per CDR3 protein. The data contain just under 20,000 distinct CDR3 sequences, 40% to 50% of them seen just once; the ten biggest clones take up 13%. Sequencing was done on a sample of normal esophageal tissue next to the tumor. The TCR sequence derives from a male donor with esophageal squamous cell carcinoma.

The CDR3 sequence is CASSLGPRLEYGYNEQFF. DNA for the CDR3: TGTGCCAGCAGCTTAGGCCCTCGACTAGAATATGGCTACAATGAGCAGTTCTTC. V usage is TRBV7-2 and J usage is TRBJ2-5; D might be TRBD2 (6 bases). The J call may be in error: the DNA end matches TRBJ2-1 better. The germline gives CDR1 SGHTA, CDR2 FQGNSA. The CDR3 is 18 residues long.